This T cell receptor beta chain was retrieved from a study of STAT3 mutations in large granular lymphocyte leukemia. Overall study findings and caveats: Every T-LGLL patient had at least one immunodominant TCRbeta clonotype.

Sequenced by immunoSEQ multiplex PCR; TCRdb stores in-frame clones only, minus some. The sample includes under 10,000 clones, around 89% of them seen just once. Concerning this clone: Its antigen is undetermined.

This CDR3 contains 11 residues. Trimming took 8 bases from V and 7 from J, leaving 8 bases between them. The germline CDR1 and CDR2 sequences are KGHSH and LQKENI. V usage is TRBV18 and J usage is TRBJ1-4, with unresolved D. The origin of this receptor is a man aged 80 or over with T-cell large granular lymphocyte leukemia. Some clones in this sample may be carry-over from other donors' samples. Source material: peripheral blood mononuclear cells. DNA for the CDR3: TGTGCCAGCACCACCAGTGAAAAACTGTTTTTT. Amino acid sequence: CASTTSEKLFF. Looking up the rest from reference TRBV18 and TRBJ1-4 gives the full variable domain: NAGVMQNPRHLVRRRGQEARLRCSPMKGHSHVYWYRQLPEEGLKFMVYLQKENIIDESGMPKERFSAEFPKEGPSILRIQQVVRGDSAAYFCASTTSEKLFFGSGTQLSVL.